Shown below are 30 T cell receptor beta chains from a single sample sequenced in a study of shared clonotypes between healthy human individuals. Sequenced by immunoSEQ multiplex PCR; TCRdb stores in-frame clones only, minus some. The sample shows about 550,000 clones, just under 97% of them seen only once. Naive CD8 isolation took CD45RO-negative cells positively selected for CCR7 and excluded terminally differentiated effector memory CD45RA+ cells. Sequencing used naive CD8+ T cells sorted from blood. The receptors here all came from a young woman in good health.

This clone has a single count. The chain links TRBV5-1 to TRBJ2-7, with a possible D match to TRBD2 (6 bases). This CDR3 region has 15 residues. V dropped 0 bases and J dropped 2 bases, with 12 bases sitting between them. The germline V gene encodes CDR1 SGHRS and CDR2 YFSETQ. CDR3 nucleotide sequence: TGCGCCAGCAGCTTGGACGGGGGTATCCCCTACGAGCAGTACTTC. It codes for CASSLDGGIPYEQYF. The full variable domain, its missing parts supplied by reference TRBV5-1 and TRBJ2-7, is KAGVTQTPRYLIKTRGQQVTLSCSPISGHRSVSWYQQTPGQGLQFLFEYFSETQRNKGNFPGRFSGRQFSNSRSEMNVSTLELGDSALYLCASSLDGGIPYEQYFGPGTRLTVT.

V and J are TRBV7-6 and TRBJ2-5; D call uncertain. The J call could be wrong; TRBJ2-7 is a better fit for the DNA end. The CDR3 runs 12 residues. CDR1 is SGHVS, CDR2 FNYEAQ, per germline. This CDR3 reads CASSLDLGEQYF. The CDR3 DNA reads as TGTGCCAGCAGCTTAGATCTAGGCGAGCAGTACTTC.

This chain links TRBV9 with TRBJ2-5; 9 bases match TRBD2. J was trimmed by 4 bases and V by 4 bases; bases with no gene match: 5. Germline V gene lookup returns CDR1 SGDLS and CDR2 YYNGEE. The CDR3 spans 14 residues. The CDR3 sequence: CASSPGTSLETQYF. CDR3 nucleotides: TGTGCCAGCAGCCCCGGGACTAGCCTAGAGACCCAGTACTTC.

This clone was observed a handful of times. The V and J genes are TRBV19 and TRBJ1-1; D is unclear. Germline CDR1 reads LNHDA; CDR2 reads SQIVND (reference sequence). The CDR3 consists of 12 residues. V dropped 7 bases and J dropped 6 bases, with 12 bases sitting between them. DNA for the CDR3: TGTGCCAGTAACGGCGAAGATTCTGAAGCTTTCTTT. Translation gives CASNGEDSEAFF.

The V gene is TRBV27, the J gene TRBJ2-7; D uncertain. The CDR3 is 13 residues long. The V and J ends lost 5 bases and 2 bases respectively, with 10 bases between them. Germline CDR1 and CDR2: MNHEY and SMNVEV (reference sequence). The CDR3 coding sequence is TGTGCCAGCAGTCCCTTGAAACCCTACGAGCAGTACTTC. Its translation is CASSPLKPYEQYF.

This clone was detected once. V usage is TRBV28 and J usage is TRBJ2-5; 11 bases align to TRBD1. The ends lost 3 bases at V and 4 bases at J; junction bases unmatched: 4. CDR1 is MDHEN, CDR2 SYDVKM, per germline. The CDR3 totals 15 residues. CDR3 nucleotide sequence: TGTGCCAGCAGTTTGGACAGGGGGCGCTCAGAGACCCAGTACTTC. Protein sequence: CASSLDRGRSETQYF.

The V call is TRBV27, the J call TRBJ1-1, with D possibly matching TRBD1 (6 bases). CDR3 length: 12 amino acids. Deletions cut 10 bases from V and 0 bases from J, with 9 bases between. Germline CDR1 reads MNHEY; CDR2 reads SMNVEV (reference sequence). The CDR3 loop is CATRGLNTEAFF. The CDR3 nucleotides are TGTGCCACCAGGGGCCTGAACACTGAAGCTTTCTTT.

CDR3 residues: CASSLPAGWREVHEQFF. CDR3 DNA sequence: TGCGCCAGCAGCTTGCCCGCAGGTTGGCGGGAGGTCCATGAGCAGTTCTTC. The chain joins TRBV5-1 to TRBJ2-1; 8 bases map to TRBD2. Germline CDR1 reads SGHRS; CDR2 reads YFSETQ. The CDR3 loop spans 17 amino acids. Trimming cost V 1 base and J 8 bases; bases outside gene matches: 14.

The chain links TRBV19 to TRBJ1-6; TRBD1 might be the D (5 bases). Trimming pared 1 base from V and 7 bases from J, leaving 8 bases between. Germline CDR1 reads LNHDA; CDR2 reads SQIVND (reference sequence). This CDR3 region has 14 residues. The CDR3 DNA is TGTGCCAGTAGTATAGGACAGTCGAATTCACCCCTCCACTTT. It yields the protein CASSIGQSNSPLHF.

This sequence joins TRBV27 and TRBJ2-1; D uncertain. CDR3 length: 12 residues. V gave up 5 bases and J gave up 9 bases, with 11 bases separating them. Germline V gene lookup returns CDR1 MNHEY and CDR2 SMNVEV (reference sequence). CDR3 in amino acids: CASSRGLSEQFF. The CDR3 coding sequence is TGTGCCAGCAGTCGTGGGCTCAGTGAGCAGTTCTTC.

This chain connects TRBV19 to TRBJ2-2; D gene unclear. V lost 8 bases and J lost 5, with 9 bases in between. The length of the CDR3 is 12 residues. Germline CDR1 and CDR2: LNHDA and SQIVND (reference sequence). CDR3 bases: TGTGCCAGTGACACAAGAACCGGGGAGCTGTTTTTT. As protein: CASDTRTGELFF.

Details on this clone: Other DNA sequences from this sample encode an identical CDR3 as well. This rearrangement joins TRBV30 to TRBJ2-7; D gene ambiguous. This CDR3 has 13 residues. Germline loops: CDR1 GTSNPN, CDR2 SVGIG (reference sequence). Trimming removed 0 bases at V and 0 bases at J, with 6 bases between. CDR3 nucleotides: TGTGCCTGGAGTGTAAGTGGCTCCTACGAGCAGTACTTC. Its translation is CAWSVSGSYEQYF.

J is TRBJ2-5 and V is TRBV30, with a possible D match to TRBD1 (6 bases). The J call may not be correct, given that the DNA end is closer to TRBJ2-7. CDR1 is GTSNPN, CDR2 SVGIG, per germline (reference sequence). The length of the CDR3 is 17 residues. Written as DNA, the CDR3 is TGTGCCTGGGCAACATATACAGGGCTTTCTCACTCCTACGAGCAGTACTTC. Its protein is CAWATYTGLSHSYEQYF.

J is TRBJ2-5 and V is TRBV7-8, with 8 bases aligning to TRBD2. The J segment lost 5 bases and the V segment lost 5 bases, leaving 7 bases of the junction unmatched. Germline CDR1 reads SGHVS; CDR2 reads FQNEAQ. The CDR3 covers 14 residues. CDR3 loop: CASSAGLARETQYF. As DNA, the CDR3 is TGTGCCAGCAGCGCCGGACTAGCCCGCGAGACCCAGTACTTC.

The J gene is TRBJ1-2, the V gene TRBV6-5; the D gene is possibly TRBD1 (6 bases). CDR1 and CDR2 (germline): MNHEY, SVGAGI. This CDR3 is 14 amino acids long. V lost 4 bases, J lost 10 bases, and 19 bases lay in between. The CDR3 protein is CASSFSGGIDPYTF. In DNA form, the CDR3 reads TGTGCCAGCAGTTTTTCGGGGGGCATTGACCCCTACACCTTC.

This chain links TRBV28 with TRBJ2-7; TRBD2 matches at 8 bases. The germline V gene encodes CDR1 MDHEN and CDR2 SYDVKM. The CDR3 has 14 residues. Trimming removed 7 bases from V and 3 bases from J; junction bases left unmatched: 8. CDR3 in amino acids: CASTPFAGGYEQYF. CDR3 in DNA: TGTGCCAGCACCCCATTCGCGGGAGGCTACGAGCAGTACTTC.

The gene calls are TRBV4-1 and TRBJ1-2; a weak D match, TRBD1 (5 bases). Trimming cost V 0 bases and J 2 bases, with 13 bases left between them. The germline V gene has CDR1 MGHRA and CDR2 YSYEKL. The CDR3 is 16 amino acids. The CDR3 nucleotides read TGCGCCAGCAGCCAAGATCCGTTAGGGGTGAACTATGGCTACACCTTC. Translating it yields CASSQDPLGVNYGYTF.

The genes are TRBV10-1 and TRBJ2-7, with 7 nucleotides matching TRBD1. Germline V gene sequence: CDR1 WNHNN, CDR2 SYGVQD (reference sequence). There are 15 residues in the CDR3. Germline trimming cut 2 bases from V and 2 bases from J; bases unmatched to any gene: 6. The CDR3 region is CASSERQGVTYEQYF. In DNA form, the CDR3 reads TGCGCCAGCAGTGAGAGGCAGGGGGTGACCTACGAGCAGTACTTC.

The chain joins TRBV5-5 to TRBJ2-7; D is unresolved. The CDR3 runs to 14 residues. The germline V and J ends were trimmed by 2 bases and 2 bases, with 11 bases remaining between them. Germline CDR1 is SGHKS and CDR2 is YYEKEE (reference sequence). The CDR3 nucleotides read TGTGCCAGCAGCTTTAACAGAGGCCCCTACGAGCAGTACTTC. Translated, it gives CASSFNRGPYEQYF.

The chain links TRBV29-1 to TRBJ2-1; D call uncertain. The CDR3 contains 11 residues. V was shortened by 4 bases and J by 5 bases, with 6 bases between the two germline ends. CDR1 and CDR2 from the germline V gene are SQVTM and ANQGSEA. CDR3 protein: CSVGVHNEQFF. In nucleotides, the CDR3 is TGCAGCGTTGGAGTACACAATGAGCAGTTCTTC.

This clone appeared a single time. The chain uses TRBV11-3 and TRBJ1-2; a possible D gene is TRBD1 (5 bases). This CDR3 comprises 15 residues. Trimming removed 4 bases at V and 3 bases at J, with 15 bases between. Germline lookup yields CDR1 SGHNT and CDR2 YENEEA. CDR3 in DNA: TGTGCCAGCAGCTCCGGGACCGAGGCCTACTATGGCTACACCTTC. Amino acid sequence: CASSSGTEAYYGYTF.

The chain recombines TRBV10-3 with TRBJ2-3; 9 bases match TRBD2. The CDR3 is 17 amino acids. Per germline, CDR1 ENHRY and CDR2 SYGVKD. V was pared by 4 bases and J by 2 bases, with 10 bases of the junction left unmatched. The DNA of the CDR3 is TGTGCCATCAGTGCTTCCTGGACTAGCGAAAACACAGATACGCAGTATTTT. Translation gives CAISASWTSENTDTQYF.

As concerns this clone: Other nucleotide sequences from this sample produce the same CDR3. This sequence joins TRBV2 and TRBJ2-1; D may correspond to TRBD1 or TRBD2 (5 bases each). The germline CDR1 and CDR2 sequences are SNHLY and FYNNEI. Trimming removed 4 bases from V and 0 bases from J, with 7 bases in between. CDR3 length: 14 residues. CDR3 protein: CASSGGSSYNEQFF. Here the CDR3 DNA reads TGTGCCAGCAGTGGGGGGAGCTCCTACAATGAGCAGTTCTTC.

The V call is TRBV2, the J call TRBJ1-5, with 12 bases that match TRBD1. Unmatched junction bases numbered 7, after V lost 7 bases and J lost 6 bases. Germline values: CDR1 SNHLY, CDR2 FYNNEI. CDR3 size: 15 residues. This CDR3 is CASTMGQGATQPQHF. In nucleotides, the CDR3 is TGTGCCAGCACCATGGGACAGGGGGCGACTCAGCCCCAGCATTTT.

The J gene is TRBJ1-3, the V gene TRBV28, with TRBD1 identical over 9 bases. The V gene end was trimmed by 4 bases and the J gene end by 0 bases; junction bases not matched to a gene: 1. CDR3 length: 15 amino acids. CDR1 and CDR2 (germline): MDHEN, SYDVKM. The CDR3 DNA is TGTGCCAGCAGTTGGGGACAGGGCTCTGGAAACACCATATATTTT. Protein sequence: CASSWGQGSGNTIYF.

V and J are TRBV5-6 and TRBJ2-7; D might be TRBD2 (5 bases). V was trimmed by 4 bases and J by 0 bases, leaving 20 bases between them. CDR3 size: 17 residues. Germline assignment: CDR1 SGHDT and CDR2 YYEEEE. Here the CDR3 DNA reads TGTGCCAGCAGCCCCATCAGATGGATCGGGGACTCCTACGAGCAGTACTTC. Encoded protein: CASSPIRWIGDSYEQYF.

The genes are TRBV19 and TRBJ2-3, with 7 bases lining up with TRBD2. The germline gives CDR1 LNHDA, CDR2 SQIVND (reference sequence). This CDR3 contains 16 residues. With 3 bases clipped from V and 2 bases from J, the junction kept 8 bases outside the gene matches. This CDR3 is CASSIFGLGITDTQYF. The CDR3, as DNA: TGTGCCAGTAGTATCTTCGGACTAGGCATCACAGATACGCAGTATTTT.

CDR3 DNA: TGTGCCAGCAGCCTAGTGGAGGGACTAGCGGGATCAGATACGCAGTATTTT. Translated: CASSLVEGLAGSDTQYF. The V gene is TRBV11-2, the J gene TRBJ2-3, with 13 positions matching TRBD2. The CDR3 covers 17 residues. Germline lookup yields CDR1 SGHAT and CDR2 FQNNGV. Losses at the gene ends were 5 bases for V and 4 bases for J; bases not matched to a gene: 9.

The V gene is TRBV5-6, the J gene TRBJ2-7; 8 bases are shared with TRBD2. The CDR3 consists of 13 residues. J was trimmed by 5 bases and V by 4 bases; bases with no gene match: 5. The germline V gene has CDR1 SGHDT and CDR2 YYEEEE. The CDR3 protein is CASSRWTSNEQYF. The CDR3 bases are TGTGCCAGCAGCCGTTGGACTAGCAACGAGCAGTACTTC.

This clone was recorded a few times. Within the sample, other DNA sequences also encode this same CDR3. This chain joins TRBV20-1 and TRBJ2-3; D remains unclear. Germline CDR1 and CDR2: DFQATT and SNEGSKA (reference sequence). The CDR3 contains 10 residues. V was cut by 1 base and J by 5 bases, with 1 base left in between. The DNA of the CDR3 is TGCAGTGCTAGAGGAGATACGCAGTATTTT. This translates into CSARGDTQYF.